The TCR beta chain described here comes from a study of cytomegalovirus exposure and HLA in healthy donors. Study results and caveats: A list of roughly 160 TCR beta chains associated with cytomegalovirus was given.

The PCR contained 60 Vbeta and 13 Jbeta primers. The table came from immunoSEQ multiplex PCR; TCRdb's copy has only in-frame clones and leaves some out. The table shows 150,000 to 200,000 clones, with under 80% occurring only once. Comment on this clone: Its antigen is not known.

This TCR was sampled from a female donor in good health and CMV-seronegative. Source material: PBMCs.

CDR3 sequence (DNA): TGCGCCAGCAGCTTGGACGGGAGCACCTACAATGAGCAGTTCTTC. Protein product: CASSLDGSTYNEQFF. The V gene is TRBV5-1, the J gene TRBJ2-1, with D perhaps TRBD2 (6 bases). V gave up 0 bases and J gave up 2 bases, with 9 bases separating them. Germline V CDR1 and CDR2: SGHRS, YFSETQ. The CDR3 runs to 15 residues.